Sequencing of this T cell receptor beta chain was carried out in a study of EBV T-cell therapy then PD-1 blockade in nasopharyngeal carcinoma (dated by TCRdb to the early 2020s). Explained via the paper, the treatment or condition label denotes: AdE1-LMPpoly-expanded autologous EBV-specific T-cell therapy followed by anti-PD-1 nivolumab. On this clone: The specificity of this receptor is unknown. No much larger clone exists at a distance of one base, and base qualities are not known.

Genomic DNA was extracted from sorted cells using the Qiagen DNeasy Kit. The immunoSEQ platform was used for deep sequencing of the TCR beta chain. Turning to the authors' computational methods: Repertoire data analysis was performed with the immunoSEQ Analyzer software. The table was pulled from immuneACCESS by TCRdb, which kept in-frame rearrangements only. Such tables lose some clones; where checked, under half of the loss comes from unresolved V genes, and the rest has no known cause. From that table come the V and J calls and clone size; the DNA was used to work out D and trimming. A total of about 23,000 clones appear in this sample, roughly 84% of them only once. Roughly 29% of the sample belongs to the ten largest clones. The germline V gene encodes CDR1 SSHAT and CDR2 FNYEAQ (reference sequence). V and J lose 5 bases and 4 bases, and a span of 17 bases separates them. From the cysteine through the phenylalanine, the CDR3 covers 16 amino acids. Of the read, only the CDR3 DNA is kept; its 48 bases are in frame from base 1.

The chain couples TRBV7-7 to TRBJ1-4; D gene: possibly TRBD1, on 6 matching bases. The receptor was isolated from a man aged 35-49 years with nasopharyngeal carcinoma. The material sequenced was CD8+ T cells from blood, taken at roughly day 67 from a patient whose treatment included autologous EBV-specific T cells and nivolumab. The DNA sequence is given as TGTGCCAGCAGCATCAGCGCGGGACACTTTAATGAAAAACTGTTTTTT. Protein translation: CASSISAGHFNEKLFF.